Listed here are 20 T cell receptor beta chains from one sample, sequenced in a study of T cell changes during pregnancy in multiple sclerosis. Sequenced by immunoSEQ multiplex PCR; TCRdb stores in-frame clones only, minus some. The sample records about 60,000 clones, roughly 90% being singletons. Sequencing was performed on peripheral blood, taken in the second trimester of pregnancy. These receptors were obtained from a female donor with multiple sclerosis, enrolled in a pregnancy study.

The chain carries TRBV5-5 and TRBJ1-4; 7 bases are a match to TRBD1. Per germline, CDR1 SGHKS and CDR2 YYEKEE (reference sequence). This CDR3 is built from 16 residues. The V gene end was trimmed by 3 bases and the J gene end by 2 bases; junction bases not matched to a gene: 7. The CDR3 here is CASSSGQRWTNEKLFF. The CDR3, as DNA: TGTGCCAGCAGCTCGGGACAGCGGTGGACTAATGAAAAACTGTTTTTT.

The CDR3 spells CASSERGLYTEAFF. CDR3 nucleotide sequence: TGTGCCAGCAGTGAAAGGGGGCTGTATACTGAAGCTTTCTTT. The chain employs TRBV6-1 and TRBJ1-1; 7 positions agree with TRBD1. In germline, CDR1 is MNHNS, CDR2 SASEGT. Trimming took 2 bases from V and 5 from J; bases not matched to a gene: 5. The CDR3 is 14 amino acids.

The sample holds one count of this clone. This chain uses TRBV9 with TRBJ2-3; unclear D gene. The germline gives CDR1 SGDLS, CDR2 YYNGEE. This CDR3 has 13 amino acids. V was cut by 3 bases and J by 0 bases, with 5 bases left in between. The CDR3 loop is CASSATSTDTQYF. The CDR3 coding sequence is TGTGCCAGCAGCGCTACTAGCACAGATACGCAGTATTTT.

This chain links TRBV4-1 with TRBJ2-3; perhaps TRBD2 as D (6 bases). Germline V gives CDR1 MGHRA, CDR2 YSYEKL. CDR3 length: 15 residues. Between the trimmed V and J ends, which lost 5 bases and 0 bases, there was a span of 12 bases. The CDR3 loop is CASSLRLGSTDTQYF. The CDR3 nucleotides read TGCGCCAGCAGCTTACGACTAGGAAGCACAGATACGCAGTATTTT.

The V gene is TRBV5-6, the J gene TRBJ2-5; D unclear. Germline-derived CDR1 and CDR2 are SGHDT and YYEEEE. The CDR3 extends over 13 amino acids. The ends were cut back, 2 bases at V and 1 base at J, with 6 bases in the middle. CDR3: CASSFGGQETQYF. As DNA, the CDR3 is TGTGCCAGCAGCTTCGGCGGCCAAGAGACCCAGTACTTC.

This chain's CDR3 is CASSRGAGLTYEQYF. The CDR3 coding sequence is TGTGCCAGCAGCCGGGGAGCGGGATTAACCTACGAGCAGTACTTC. The rearrangement uses TRBV11-2 and TRBJ2-7; 7 bases map to TRBD2. CDR3 length: 15 amino acids. Germline values: CDR1 SGHAT, CDR2 FQNNGV. The V and J ends lost 5 bases and 2 bases, in that order; junction bases with no gene match: 9.

V gene TRBV11-3 combines with J gene TRBJ1-1; maybe TRBD1 (6 bases). The germline V gene has CDR1 SGHNT and CDR2 YENEEA. V dropped 5 bases and J dropped 2 bases, with 9 bases sitting between them. The CDR3 totals 13 residues. The CDR3 loop reads CASSLQGNTEAFF. The DNA for the CDR3 is TGTGCCAGCAGCCTACAGGGAAACACTGAAGCTTTCTTT.

The rearrangement links TRBV10-2 to TRBJ1-6, with a weak D call TRBD1 (6 bases). The V end lost 10 bases, the J end lost 4 bases, and 29 bases lay between the germline ends. The CDR3 consists of 19 residues. Germline CDR1 WSHSY, CDR2 SAAADI. This chain's CDR3 is CATVLGAPWDKEYNSPLHF. The DNA for the CDR3 is TGCGCCACTGTACTCGGGGCGCCCTGGGACAAGGAATATAATTCACCCCTCCACTTT.

The genes are TRBV7-2 and TRBJ1-1; D unclear. From germline, CDR1 is SGHTA and CDR2 FQGNSA. This CDR3 spans 14 amino acids. Trimming stripped 1 base from V and 1 base from J, with 7 bases between. CDR3 in DNA: TGTGCCAGCAGCTTAGTTGGAGGGAACACTGAAGCTTTCTTT. Its protein is CASSLVGGNTEAFF.

The chain links TRBV28 to TRBJ2-5; 9 nucleotides match TRBD2. Germline CDR1 and CDR2: MDHEN and SYDVKM. There are 17 residues in the CDR3. The junction had 12 bases not matched to a gene; V was cut back by 6 bases and J by 1 base. Written as DNA, the CDR3 is TGTGCCAGCAGGTTGGGCGGGGGGGCTTGGATCCAAGAGACCCAGTACTTC. As protein: CASRLGGGAWIQETQYF. The whole variable domain, filled in from reference TRBV28 and TRBJ2-5, reads DVKVTQSSRYLVKRTGEKVFLECVQDMDHENMFWYRQDPGLGLRLIYFSYDVKMKEKGDIPEGYSVSREKKERFSLILESASTNQTSMYLCASRLGGGAWIQETQYFGPGTRLLVL.

The chain has TRBV18 and TRBJ2-7; TRBD2 might be the D (6 bases). The CDR3 is made up of 16 amino acids. In germline, CDR1 is KGHSH, CDR2 LQKENI. Trimming cost V 2 bases and J 2 bases, with 16 bases left between them. The CDR3 DNA sequence: TGTGCCAGCTCACCAGCGGACTACCCCGGGACCTACGAGCAGTACTTC. Translation gives CASSPADYPGTYEQYF.

This chain connects TRBV30 to TRBJ1-4, with no clear D. Germline CDR1 and CDR2: GTSNPN and SVGIG (reference sequence). The CDR3 runs 16 residues. Trimming pared 1 base from V and 0 bases from J, leaving 12 bases between. This CDR3 reads CAWSAPLRPTNEKLFF. CDR3 sequence (DNA): TGTGCCTGGAGTGCCCCCCTGCGGCCAACTAATGAAAAACTGTTTTTT.

This chain uses TRBV5-4 with TRBJ2-5; 8 bases are a match to TRBD2. V dropped 2 bases and J dropped 5; count of bases not matched to a gene: 8. CDR3 length: 15 residues. The germline V gene has CDR1 SGHNT and CDR2 YYREEE (reference sequence). The CDR3 DNA reads TGTGCCAGCAGCTTTCCCGGGACTAGGCGGGAGACCCAGTACTTC. It encodes CASSFPGTRRETQYF.

This clone was detected only once. The J gene is TRBJ2-7, the V gene TRBV5-8; D ambiguous. CDR3 length: 12 residues. Germline-derived CDR1 and CDR2 are SGHTS and YDEGEE. V was trimmed by 0 bases and J by 2 bases, leaving 3 bases between them. The CDR3 DNA sequence: TGTGCCAGCAGCTTGGAGCCCTACGAGCAGTACTTC. It is translated as CASSLEPYEQYF.

This clone was seen once. The genes are TRBV4-1 and TRBJ1-6; 8 nucleotides match TRBD1. V was clipped by 6 bases and J by 1 base; unmatched bases: 8. Germline CDR1 reads MGHRA; CDR2 reads YSYEKL. The CDR3 is made up of 17 amino acids. The CDR3, as DNA: TGCGCCAGCAGTGGGACAGGTTTAGCGTCCTATAATTCACCCCTCCACTTT. Its protein is CASSGTGLASYNSPLHF.

The V gene is TRBV18, the J gene TRBJ2-3; 9 positions match TRBD1. Germline CDR1 and CDR2: KGHSH and LQKENI. V dropped 5 bases and J dropped 3; count of bases not matched to a gene: 6. The CDR3 runs to 15 residues. The DNA of the CDR3 is TGTGCCAGCTCATCGACAGGGGGAGGGACAGATACGCAGTATTTT. Encoded protein: CASSSTGGGTDTQYF.

The chain carries TRBV28 and TRBJ1-6; 10 positions agree with TRBD1. The germline CDR1 and CDR2 sequences are MDHEN and SYDVKM. The V and J ends lost 6 bases and 3 bases, in that order; junction bases with no gene match: 8. The CDR3 covers 17 residues. CDR3 region: CASRGGQGGNYNSPLHF. CDR3 nucleotides: TGTGCCAGCAGGGGAGGACAGGGGGGCAACTATAATTCACCCCTCCACTTT.

The J gene is TRBJ2-2, the V gene TRBV6-4; tentatively, D is TRBD2 (5 bases). CDR1 is MRHNA, CDR2 SNTAGT, per germline. The V gene lost 1 base and the J gene lost 4 bases, with 10 bases spanning the gap. This CDR3 spans 15 amino acids. CDR3 amino acids: CASSDLRAGTGELFF. CDR3 coding DNA: TGTGCCAGCAGTGACTTGAGGGCCGGCACCGGGGAGCTGTTTTTT.

This clone was seen a few times. V is TRBV7-2 and J is TRBJ1-3; no clear D gene. Germline CDR1 reads SGHTA; CDR2 reads FQGNSA. CDR3 length equals 16 residues. The V gene lost 5 bases and the J gene lost 0 bases, with 14 bases spanning the gap. CDR3 loop: CASSLRRVGSGNTIYF. DNA for the CDR3: TGTGCCAGCAGCCTAAGGAGGGTAGGCTCTGGAAACACCATATATTTT.

The V and J genes are TRBV5-4 and TRBJ2-2, with D possibly TRBD2 on 6 matching bases. The CDR3 sequence is 15 residues long. Between the trimmed V and J ends, which lost 4 bases and 2 bases, there was a span of 12 bases. Germline V CDR1 and CDR2: SGHNT, YYREEE (reference sequence). Here the CDR3 DNA reads TGTGCCAGCAGCGGCGGAGGGATCAACACCGGGGAGCTGTTTTTT. Translating gives CASSGGGINTGELFF.